These 18 T cell receptor beta chains were sequenced from one sample in a study of cytomegalovirus exposure and HLA in healthy donors. Use of 60 Vbeta and 13 Jbeta primers characterized the PCR. Measured with immunoSEQ multiplex PCR; TCRdb has only the in-frame clones, and not every one. The data hold approximately 220,000 clones, with more than 65% observed a single time. The sample comprised PBMCs. These TCRs come from a man aged 18 to 29 in good health and CMV-seronegative.

As DNA, the CDR3 is TGTGCCTGGGGCCAGTCTAGCGGCTACGAGCAGTACTTC. This translates into CAWGQSSGYEQYF. The rearrangement uses TRBV30 and TRBJ2-7; 7 bases are shared with TRBD2. This CDR3 contains 13 residues. The germline V gene has CDR1 GTSNPN and CDR2 SVGIG (reference sequence). The J segment lost 3 bases and the V segment lost 5 bases, leaving 7 bases of the junction unmatched.

The rearrangement joins TRBV6-1 to TRBJ2-7; 9 positions match TRBD2. The germline V gene has CDR1 MNHNS and CDR2 SASEGT. J was trimmed by 5 bases and V by 4 bases; bases with no gene match: 9. The CDR3 is made up of 15 amino acids. The CDR3 sequence: CASSGVGSGSHEQYF. The CDR3 DNA reads as TGTGCCAGCAGTGGTGTCGGTAGCGGGAGCCACGAGCAGTACTTC.

The chain couples TRBV15 to TRBJ1-3; D gene unclear. This CDR3 is 15 amino acids long. Germline CDR1 LNHNV, CDR2 YYDKDF (reference sequence). The V end was cut by 0 bases, the J end by 0 bases, with 6 bases between. CDR3: CATSRDGGSGNTIYF. The CDR3 nucleotides read TGTGCCACCAGCAGAGATGGAGGCTCTGGAAACACCATATATTTT.

The chain is built from TRBV10-1 and TRBJ1-6; 8 bases line up with TRBD1. CDR1 is WNHNN and CDR2 is SYGVQD in the germline V gene (reference sequence). Trimming removed 4 bases from V and 13 bases from J; junction bases left unmatched: 3. There are 12 residues in the CDR3. CDR3 sequence: CASSGTGFPLHF. CDR3 in DNA: TGCGCCAGCAGTGGGACAGGGTTCCCCCTCCACTTT.

The chain links TRBV5-1 to TRBJ1-4, with D perhaps matching TRBD1 (6 bases). Germline V gives CDR1 SGHRS, CDR2 YFSETQ. This CDR3 is 12 amino acids long. V was shortened by 5 bases and J by 11 bases, with 13 bases between the two germline ends. This CDR3 is CASRWGREKLFF. The CDR3 DNA follows: TGCGCCAGCAGATGGGGGCGAGAGAAACTGTTTTTT.

This clone was seen a handful of times. The V call is TRBV14, the J call TRBJ2-5; TRBD2 matches 15 bases. Matching the DNA end better, TRBJ2-7 makes the J call doubtful. The length of the CDR3 is 17 residues. Germline V gene lookup returns CDR1 SGHDN and CDR2 FVKESK. CDR3 protein: CASSTGTSGRSSYEQYF. In DNA, the CDR3 is TGTGCCAGCAGCACCGGGACTAGCGGGAGGAGCTCCTACGAGCAGTACTTC.

The chain carries TRBV28 and TRBJ1-4; 9 bases fit TRBD1. V gave up 2 bases and J gave up 7 bases; unmatched junction bases: 2. The CDR3 totals 14 residues. The V gene's germline CDR1 is MDHEN and CDR2 SYDVKM. CDR3 nucleotide sequence: TGTGCCAGCAGTTTAGGGGGACAGGGTGAAAAACTGTTTTTT. As protein: CASSLGGQGEKLFF. Variable domain in full (rest from reference TRBV28 and TRBJ1-4): DVKVTQSSRYLVKRTGEKVFLECVQDMDHENMFWYRQDPGLGLRLIYFSYDVKMKEKGDIPEGYSVSREKKERFSLILESASTNQTSMYLCASSLGGQGEKLFFGSGTQLSVL.

The CDR3 here is CASSTGQSFYEQYF. The CDR3, as DNA: TGTGCCAGCTCAACAGGACAGTCTTTCTACGAGCAGTACTTC. The genes are TRBV18 and TRBJ2-7, with D possibly being TRBD1 (6 bases). This CDR3 contains 14 residues. Germline V lookup: CDR1 KGHSH, CDR2 LQKENI. V lost 5 bases and J 3 bases, leaving 14 bases between the germline ends.

This clone has just a few counts. This rearrangement joins TRBV6-5 to TRBJ1-2; D possibly corresponds to TRBD1 (6 bases). Germline CDR1 is MNHEY and CDR2 is SVGAGI. V was pared by 2 bases and J by 0 bases, with 13 bases between. The CDR3 loop spans 16 amino acids. As DNA, the CDR3 is TGTGCCAGCAGTTACGGTACAGGGCTATCTAACTATGGCTACACCTTC. It is translated as CASSYGTGLSNYGYTF.

CDR3 loop: CAISEYGRGTTNEKLFF. CDR3 nucleotide sequence: TGTGCCATCAGTGAGTATGGCAGGGGGACGACTAATGAAAAACTGTTTTTT. The rearrangement uses TRBV10-3 and TRBJ1-4, with 7 nucleotides matching TRBD1. CDR1 is ENHRY, CDR2 SYGVKD, per germline. The V and J ends lost 1 base and 2 bases, in that order; junction bases with no gene match: 7. This CDR3 spans 17 amino acids.

The chain has TRBV7-9 and TRBJ1-2; 7 nucleotides agree with TRBD1. CDR3 length: 14 residues. J gave up 8 bases and V 5 bases, and 11 bases lay outside the gene matches. Germline values: CDR1 SEHNR, CDR2 FQNEAQ (reference sequence). The CDR3 coding sequence is TGTGCCAGCAGCCATTCGACAGGGACTTGGGGCTACACCTTC. Protein product: CASSHSTGTWGYTF.

The V call is TRBV4-1, the J call TRBJ1-5; D might be TRBD1 (5 bases). This CDR3 has 15 amino acids. V was trimmed by 1 base and J by 7 bases, leaving 14 bases between them. The germline V gene encodes CDR1 MGHRA and CDR2 YSYEKL. For the CDR3, the DNA is TGCGCCAGCAGCCAAGGTATCGCAAGGGGCCAGCCCCAGCATTTT. Residues: CASSQGIARGQPQHF.

The sample holds a few counts of this clone. This sequence joins TRBV7-9 and TRBJ2-6, with 12 bases identical to TRBD2. After removal of 6 bases from V and 2 bases from J, the junction contained 8 bases not matched to a gene. This CDR3 is 18 amino acids long. CDR1 and CDR2 from the germline V gene are SEHNR and FQNEAQ (reference sequence). CDR3 sequence reads: CASSSGTSGSPGANVLTF. The CDR3 DNA is TGTGCCAGCAGTTCAGGGACTAGCGGGTCCCCTGGGGCCAACGTCCTGACTTTC.

The chain joins TRBV10-3 to TRBJ1-1; D is uncertain. This CDR3 is built from 16 residues. Germline V lookup: CDR1 ENHRY, CDR2 SYGVKD. The ends were cut back, 0 bases at V and 4 bases at J, with 15 bases in the middle. The CDR3 sequence is CAISESEVGPGTEAFF. DNA for the CDR3: TGTGCCATCAGTGAGTCGGAGGTAGGGCCGGGCACTGAAGCTTTCTTT.

This clone appeared a single time. The chain combines TRBV28 with TRBJ1-4; no firm D call. The germline V gene has CDR1 MDHEN and CDR2 SYDVKM. This CDR3 has 12 amino acids. The ends were cut back, 5 bases at V and 8 bases at J, with 9 bases in the middle. The CDR3 sequence: CASSPPGEKLFF. The DNA of the CDR3 is TGTGCCAGCAGTCCCCCCGGGGAAAAACTGTTTTTT.

As DNA, the CDR3 is TGCAGCGTGCGGACTAGCGGGAGTCCTCTCTACAATGAGCAGTTCTTC. Translation: CSVRTSGSPLYNEQFF. The chain links TRBV29-1 to TRBJ2-1, with 13 bases matching TRBD2. Unmatched junction bases numbered 8, after V lost 6 bases and J lost 3 bases. Germline V lookup: CDR1 SQVTM, CDR2 ANQGSEA. The CDR3 is 16 amino acids.

The chain uses TRBV19 and TRBJ1-2, with D possibly matching TRBD1 (6 bases). Trimming pared 8 bases from V and 8 bases from J, leaving 15 bases between. Germline V gives CDR1 LNHDA, CDR2 SQIVND (reference sequence). There are 12 residues in the CDR3. The CDR3 DNA reads as TGTGCCAGTGGCTTAAAGGGGGAAGGCTACACCTTC. This codes for CASGLKGEGYTF.

The gene calls are TRBV10-1 and TRBJ2-5; D is perhaps TRBD2 (5 bases). The CDR3 covers 12 residues. Trimming took off 11 bases at V and 5 bases at J, with 15 bases between the two ends. CDR1 is WNHNN, CDR2 SYGVQD, per germline (reference sequence). The chain's CDR3 is CAEGGWEETQYF. The CDR3 region has the DNA TGCGCCGAAGGCGGGTGGGAGGAGACCCAGTACTTC.